The 11 T cell receptor beta chains below were found in one sample sequenced in a study of molecular identifiers for immune sequencing clone quantification. TCRdb re-derived calls from the PCR reads in MiXCR, one entry per CDR3 protein. The data contain 90,000 to 120,000 distinct CDR3 sequences, roughly a third of them singletons. The sequenced sample was naive CD8+ T cells from blood, with Jurkat cell RNA spiked in. Regarding subset: FACS-sorted CD8+CD4-CCR7+CD45RA+ naive T cells. The receptor set was obtained from a human donor in good health. Some libraries in this study had Jurkat cell RNA spiked in.

This clonotype was recorded at least ten times. The chain combines TRBV6-2 or TRBV6-3 with TRBJ2-2, with D perhaps given as TRBD1 or TRBD2 (5 bases each). There are 14 residues in the CDR3. The V end lost 6 bases, the J end lost 5 bases, and 13 bases lay between the germline ends. CDR1 is MNHEY, CDR2 SVGEGT, per germline. CDR3 bases: TGTGCCAGCAGCCGATGGGGGTCGACCGGGGAGCTGTTTTTT. It encodes CASSRWGSTGELFF.

Many counts were recorded for this clonotype. The chain couples TRBV4-2 to TRBJ2-3; D gene unclear. The CDR3 has 13 amino acids. From germline, CDR1 is LGHNA and CDR2 YNFKEQ. Trimming stripped 0 bases from V and 4 bases from J, with 5 bases between. The CDR3 is CASSQDSADTQYF. The DNA of the CDR3 is TGTGCCAGCAGCCAAGACAGCGCAGATACGCAGTATTTT.

Comment on this clonotype: A much bigger clone sits one base away, suggesting this may be a read error. The gene calls are TRBV7-8 and TRBJ2-3; D uncertain. The CDR3 length is 15 residues. Germline V gene lookup returns CDR1 SGHVS and CDR2 FQNEAQ. The CDR3 nucleotides are TGTGCCAGCAGCTTTCTCACATACCTCACAGAAACGCAGTATTTT. It yields the protein CASSFLTYLTETQYF.

This clonotype was found many times. The V gene is TRBV29-1, the J gene TRBJ2-2; 14 bases map to TRBD2. The CDR3 runs 12 residues. Germline lookup yields CDR1 SQVTM and CDR2 ANQGSEA. The CDR3 protein is CTGLAGGGELFF. CDR3 DNA sequence: TGCACCGGACTAGCGGGAGGAGGGGAGCTGTTTTTT.

This clonotype was recorded a few times. One junction end disagrees with the germline gene, perhaps due to a read error. The genes are TRBV7-7 and TRBJ2-3; TRBD2 agrees at 8 bases. The CDR3 covers 16 residues. CDR1 SSHAT and CDR2 FNYEAQ come from the germline V gene (reference sequence). The CDR3 DNA sequence: TGTGCTAGCAGCTTAGGAGCGGGAGTGGGGTCAGATACGCTGTATTTT. This sequence encodes CASSLGAGVGSDTLYF. Full variable domain (missing parts from reference TRBV7-7 and TRBJ2-3): GAGVSQSPRYKVTKRGQDVTLRCDPISSHATLYWYQQALGQGPEFLTYFNYEAQPDKSGLPSDRFSAERPEGSISTLTIQRTEQRDSAMYRCASSLGAGVGSDTLYFGPGTRLTVL.

This clonotype was observed at least ten times. The chain combines TRBV13 with TRBJ2-7; D remains unclear. V lost 3 bases to trimming and J lost 6 bases, with 9 bases between them. The CDR3 covers 12 residues. CDR1 and CDR2 (germline): PRHDT, FYEKMQ (reference sequence). In DNA form, the CDR3 reads TGTGCCAGCAGCTTTGCTGTGGCCGAGCAGTACTTC. Its translation is CASSFAVAEQYF.

This clonotype was detected a few times. The gene calls are TRBV10-3 and TRBJ2-3; 9 nucleotides match TRBD2. The CDR3 consists of 16 residues. The J segment lost 2 bases and the V segment lost 3 bases, leaving 6 bases of the junction unmatched. Germline V gene lookup returns CDR1 ENHRY and CDR2 SYGVKD. The DNA for the CDR3 is TGTGCCATCAGTGAACTGACTAGCGGTTACACAGATACGCAGTATTTT. As protein: CAISELTSGYTDTQYF.

A word on this clonotype: This could be a read error, since a much larger clone is one nucleotide away. The CDR3 DNA reads as TGTGCCAGCAGCGAGCGGGAGTACAATGCGCAGTTCTTC. Its protein is CASSEREYNAQFF. V gene TRBV6-2 or TRBV6-3 combines with J gene TRBJ2-1; 8 bases agree with TRBD2. The germline V gene has CDR1 MNHEY and CDR2 SVGEGT. This CDR3 is built from 13 residues.

As for this clonotype: A much more abundant neighbour one base away suggests this may be a read error. The CDR3 nucleotides read TGTGCCAGCAGCCACTGGCAGCGGGGACCCTACGAGCAGTACTTC. Its translation: CASSHWQRGPYEQYF. The chain joins TRBV7-9 to TRBJ2-7; TRBD2 matches at 7 bases. The CDR3 spans 15 residues. With V trimmed by 5 bases and J by 2 bases, 9 bases remained unmatched. Germline assignment: CDR1 SEHNR and CDR2 FQNEAQ (reference sequence).

Regarding this clonotype: One end of the junction fails to match germline, which may point to a read error. V usage is TRBV27 and J usage is TRBJ2-5; 7 nucleotides match TRBD2. Germline V gene sequence: CDR1 MNHEY, CDR2 SMNVEV (reference sequence). This CDR3 has 14 amino acids. The CDR3 coding sequence is TGTGCCAGCAGGCCACTGGCGGGAGAAGAGTCCCAGTACTTC. Amino acids: CASRPLAGEESQYF.

About this clonotype itself: This may be a read error: a much more frequent sequence differs by one nucleotide. V and J are TRBV7-2 and TRBJ2-5, with 7 bases that match TRBD1. The trim removed 8 bases at V and 2 bases at J, leaving 11 bases unmatched. Germline-derived CDR1 and CDR2 are SGHTA and FQGNSA. The CDR3 covers 15 residues. In nucleotides, the CDR3 is TGTGCCAGCCAGGGGGAAGCGGTAATTCAAGAGACCCAGTACTTC. It specifies CASQGEAVIQETQYF.